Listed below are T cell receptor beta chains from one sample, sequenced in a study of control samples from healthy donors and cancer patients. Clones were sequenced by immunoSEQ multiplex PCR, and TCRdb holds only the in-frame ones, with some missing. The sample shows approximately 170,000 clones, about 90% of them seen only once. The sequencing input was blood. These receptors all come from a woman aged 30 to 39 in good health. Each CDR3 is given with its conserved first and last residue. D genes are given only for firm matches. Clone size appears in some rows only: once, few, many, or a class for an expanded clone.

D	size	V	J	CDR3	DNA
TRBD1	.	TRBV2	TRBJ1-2	CASSERITGTGGYTF	TGTGCCAGCAGTGAACGCATCACAGGGACAGGTGGCTACACCTTC
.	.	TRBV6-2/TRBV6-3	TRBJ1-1	CASSYSSAGDTEAFF	TGTGCCAGCAGTTACTCGAGCGCAGGAGACACTGAAGCTTTCTTT
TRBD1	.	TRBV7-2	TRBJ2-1	CASSPQGQANEQFF	TGTGCCAGCAGCCCTCAGGGACAGGCCAATGAGCAGTTCTTC
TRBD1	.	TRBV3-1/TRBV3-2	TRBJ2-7	CASSQADRGHEQYF	TGTGCCAGCAGCCAAGCGGACAGGGGACACGAGCAGTACTTC
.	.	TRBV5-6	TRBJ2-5	CASSLDSRETQYF	TGTGCCAGCAGCCTGGACAGTAGGGAGACCCAGTACTTC
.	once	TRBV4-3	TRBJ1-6	CASSQVGLDGSPLHF	TGCGCCAGCAGCCAAGTTGGGCTAGACGGTTCACCCCTCCACTTT
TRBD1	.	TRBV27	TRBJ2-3	CASRVTGGTDTQYF	TGTGCCAGCAGGGTGACAGGGGGCACAGATACGCAGTATTTT
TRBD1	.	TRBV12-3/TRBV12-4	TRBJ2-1	CASSPRTGNEQFF	TGTGCCAGCAGCCCGAGGACAGGGAATGAGCAGTTCTTC
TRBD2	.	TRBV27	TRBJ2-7	CASSQTSGSIYEQYF	TGTGCCAGCAGCCAAACTAGCGGGAGTATATACGAGCAGTACTTC
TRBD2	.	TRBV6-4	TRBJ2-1	CASSDGAGEAYNEQFF	TGTGCCAGCAGTGATGGTGCGGGAGAAGCCTACAATGAGCAGTTCTTC
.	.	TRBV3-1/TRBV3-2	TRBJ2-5	CASIGLPQETQYF	TGTGCCAGCATAGGGCTACCCCAAGAGACCCAGTACTTC
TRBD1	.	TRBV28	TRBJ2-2	CASSLGTGGNTGELFF	TGTGCCAGCAGCTTAGGGACAGGGGGGAACACCGGGGAGCTGTTTTTT
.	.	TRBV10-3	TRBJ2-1	CAISEQSLSYNEQFF	TGTGCCATCAGTGAACAGAGCCTTTCCTACAATGAGCAGTTCTTC
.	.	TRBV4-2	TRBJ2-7	CASSQGRDDEQYF	TGTGCCAGCAGCCAAGGTAGGGACGACGAGCAGTACTTC
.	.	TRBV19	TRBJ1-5	CASSIVLAEGQPQHF	TGTGCCAGTAGTATAGTTCTGGCGGAGGGTCAGCCCCAGCATTTT
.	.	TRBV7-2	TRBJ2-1	CASSFLLDNEQFF	TGTGCCAGCAGCTTCCTTTTGGACAATGAGCAGTTCTTC
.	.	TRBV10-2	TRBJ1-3	CASSRQISGNTIYF	TGCGCCAGCAGTCGACAGATCTCTGGAAACACCATATATTTT
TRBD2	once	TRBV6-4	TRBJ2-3	CASSDGTSGSTDTQYF	TGTGCCAGCAGTGACGGGACTAGCGGGAGCACAGATACGCAGTATTTT
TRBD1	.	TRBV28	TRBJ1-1	CASSPPTGYGSEAFF	TGTGCCAGCAGTCCTCCGACAGGGTACGGGTCTGAAGCTTTCTTT
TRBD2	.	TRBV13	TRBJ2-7	CASSISGNLYEQYF	TGTGCCAGCAGCATTAGCGGGAACCTTTACGAGCAGTACTTC
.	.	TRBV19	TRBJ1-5	CASSTYGPQHF	TGTGCCAGTAGTACGTACGGGCCCCAGCATTTT
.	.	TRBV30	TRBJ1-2	CAWSVQRAYGYTF	TGTGCCTGGAGTGTACAACGGGCCTATGGCTACACCTTC
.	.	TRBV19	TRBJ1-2	CASSGPKQGAYGYTF	TGTGCCAGTAGCGGACCGAAACAGGGTGCCTATGGCTACACCTTC
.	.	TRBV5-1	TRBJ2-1	CASSTRDGRFF	TGCGCCAGCAGCACCCGGGACGGGCGGTTCTTC
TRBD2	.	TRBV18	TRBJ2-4	CASSLAGLADFKNIQYF	TGTGCCAGCTCCCTCGCCGGACTAGCGGATTTCAAAAACATTCAGTACTTC
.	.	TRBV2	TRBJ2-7	CASSESGSVSYEQYF	TGTGCCAGCAGTGAATCCGGAAGCGTCTCCTACGAGCAGTACTTC
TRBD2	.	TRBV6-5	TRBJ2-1	CASSSGRGMQFF	TGTGCCAGCAGTAGCGGGAGAGGAATGCAGTTCTTC
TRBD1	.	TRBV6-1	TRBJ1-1	CASSETTTWTGAPLEAFF	TGTGCCAGCAGTGAAACTACAACTTGGACAGGGGCCCCCCTTGAAGCTTTCTTT
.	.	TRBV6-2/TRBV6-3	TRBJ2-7	CASSYGLAAAGMDEQYF	TGTGCCAGCAGTTATGGGCTGGCGGCTGCCGGTATGGACGAGCAGTACTTC
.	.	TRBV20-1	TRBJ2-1	CSASKGPSYNEQFF	TGCAGTGCTAGTAAGGGACCCTCCTACAATGAGCAGTTCTTC
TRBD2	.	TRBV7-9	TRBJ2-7	CASSSASGSGAYEQYF	TGTGCCAGCAGCTCGGCTAGCGGGAGTGGAGCCTACGAGCAGTACTTC
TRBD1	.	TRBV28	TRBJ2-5	CASRRTGEETQYF	TGTGCCAGCAGGCGGACAGGGGAAGAGACCCAGTACTTC
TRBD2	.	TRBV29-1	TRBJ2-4	CSVESGRGGIQYF	TGCAGCGTTGAAAGTGGGAGGGGTGGCATTCAGTACTTC
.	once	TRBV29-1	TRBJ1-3	CSVDLRSGNTIYF	TGCAGCGTTGACTTGCGCTCTGGAAACACCATATATTTT
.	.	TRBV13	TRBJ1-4	CASSRTPRREKLFF	TGTGCCAGCAGCCGAACTCCACGGAGGGAAAAACTGTTTTTT
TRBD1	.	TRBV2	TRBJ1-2	CASSPTGGAGYTF	TGTGCCAGCAGTCCAACAGGGGGCGCCGGCTACACCTTC
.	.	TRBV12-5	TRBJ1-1	CASGLDLMNTEAFF	TGTGCTAGTGGTTTGGACCTCATGAACACTGAAGCTTTCTTT
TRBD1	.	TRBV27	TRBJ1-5	CASSFSGTGPYSNQPQHF	TGTGCCAGCAGTTTCTCCGGGACAGGTCCTTATAGCAATCAGCCCCAGCATTTT
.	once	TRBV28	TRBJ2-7	CASTPRGRSYEQYF	TGTGCCAGCACCCCCAGGGGTCGTAGCTACGAGCAGTACTTC
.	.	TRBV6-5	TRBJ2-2	CASSYLIRTLTGELFF	TGTGCCAGCAGTTACTTGATAAGGACTCTCACCGGGGAGCTGTTTTTT
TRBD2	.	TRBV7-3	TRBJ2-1	CASSLRMGLAGEQFF	TGTGCCAGCAGCTTAAGAATGGGACTAGCGGGTGAGCAGTTCTTC
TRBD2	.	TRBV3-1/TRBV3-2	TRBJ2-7	CASSQETSGGGYEQYF	TGTGCCAGCAGCCAAGAGACTAGCGGGGGGGGCTACGAGCAGTACTTC
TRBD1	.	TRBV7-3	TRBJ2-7	CASSLFHRGTPYEQYF	TGTGCCAGCAGCTTATTCCACAGGGGGACCCCCTACGAGCAGTACTTC
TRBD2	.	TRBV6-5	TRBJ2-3	CASSPLAAGPDTQYF	TGTGCCAGCAGTCCTCTAGCGGCCGGTCCAGATACGCAGTATTTT
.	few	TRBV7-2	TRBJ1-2	CASSKQGRYYGYTF	TGTGCCAGCAGCAAACAGGGTAGATACTATGGCTACACCTTC
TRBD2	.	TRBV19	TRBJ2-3	CASSIAAGGGSSQYF	TGTGCCAGTAGTATAGCGGCCGGCGGCGGGAGCTCGCAGTATTTT
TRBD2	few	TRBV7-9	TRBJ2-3	CASSFRTSLNHTDTQYF	TGTGCCAGCAGCTTTCGGACTAGCCTAAACCACACAGATACGCAGTATTTT
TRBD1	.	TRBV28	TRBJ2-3	CASCLIRQGPDTQYF	TGTGCCAGCTGCCTCATTAGACAGGGCCCAGATACGCAGTATTTT
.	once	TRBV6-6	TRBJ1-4	CASRRVRGEKEKLFF	TGTGCCAGCAGAAGAGTAAGGGGGGAGAAGGAAAAACTGTTTTTT
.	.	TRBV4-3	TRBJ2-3	CASSQDPTPGDTQYF	TGCGCCAGCAGCCAAGATCCTACACCGGGAGATACGCAGTATTTT
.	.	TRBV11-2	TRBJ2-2	CASSSLPSGALWTGELFF	TGTGCCAGCAGCTCGTTACCATCCGGGGCGTTGTGGACCGGGGAGCTGTTTTTT
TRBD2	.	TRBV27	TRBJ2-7	CASRLAGAYEQYF	TGTGCCAGCAGGCTAGCGGGGGCCTACGAGCAGTACTTC
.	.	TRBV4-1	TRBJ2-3	CASNTIGGSDTQYF	TGCGCCAGCAACACTATCGGGGGATCAGATACGCAGTATTTT
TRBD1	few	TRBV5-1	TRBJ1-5	CASSPGTGNQPQHF	TGCGCCAGCAGCCCCGGGACAGGGAATCAGCCCCAGCATTTT
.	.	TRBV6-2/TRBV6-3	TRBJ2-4	CASSYSIALAKNIQYF	TGTGCCAGCAGTTACTCGATTGCTCTAGCCAAAAACATTCAGTACTTC
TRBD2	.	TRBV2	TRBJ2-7	CASLFRAGGVYEQYF	TGTGCCAGTCTTTTTCGGGCGGGGGGCGTCTACGAGCAGTACTTC
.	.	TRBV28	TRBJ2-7	CASSLRGPYEQYF	TGTGCCAGCAGCCTCCGGGGACCCTACGAGCAGTACTTC
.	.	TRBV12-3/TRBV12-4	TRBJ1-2	CASSLESNYGYTF	TGTGCCAGCAGTTTAGAAAGTAACTATGGCTACACCTTC
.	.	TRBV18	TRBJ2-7	CASSPQRESYEQYF	TGTGCCAGCTCACCACAACGGGAGTCCTACGAGCAGTACTTC